The entry below gives a single T cell receptor beta chain sequence along with its context. This specimen belongs to a study of OX40 agonist ivuxolimab in advanced cancers. Profiling relied on immunoSEQ multiplex PCR, and the TCRdb table lists in-frame clones only, not all of them. The repertoire has about 59,000 clones, 75% to 90% of them found once; the top ten carry 0.37%. With autoimmune disease history or systemic immunosuppression, patients were excluded. The germline V gene has CDR1 SGHRS and CDR2 YFSETQ. This CDR3 has 12 residues. Trimming cost V 6 bases and J 10 bases, with 14 bases left between them.

Sequencing used CD4+ or CD8+ T cells sorted from blood, obtained in a trial of the OX40 agonist ivuxolimab. This receptor was obtained from an adult with an advanced solid tumor such as melanoma, head and neck, liver or kidney cancer. The chain recombines TRBV5-1 with TRBJ2-1; D not certain. The CDR3 DNA follows: TGCGCCAGCAACGAAGGGCCCAACGAGCAGTTCTTC. Residues: CASNEGPNEQFF.